Each of the 20 T cell receptor beta chains below was sequenced from the same sample in a study of blood T cell repertoires in COVID-19. Some clones are missing from TCRdb's copy, which holds only in-frame ones; the method was immunoSEQ multiplex PCR. The sample lists some 300,000 clones; approximately 90% were seen once. Sequencing was carried out using PBMCs or T cells enriched from blood (not recorded which). The receptors were sampled from an older woman in a cohort exposed to, infected with or recovered from COVID-19 (not recorded which).

The chain uses TRBV2 and TRBJ2-3, with 12 nucleotides matching TRBD1. From germline, CDR1 is SNHLY and CDR2 FYNNEI. This CDR3 spans 17 amino acids. J gave up 1 base and V 9 bases, and 11 bases lay outside the gene matches. CDR3 nucleotides: TGTGCCAGTACCGGGACAGGGGGCGCGCGGCGCACAGATACGCAGTATTTT. It codes for CASTGTGGARRTDTQYF.

J is TRBJ2-1 and V is TRBV27; D might be TRBD2 (6 bases). This CDR3 is 17 amino acids long. V shed 4 bases and J shed 4 bases, with 20 bases lying between them. CDR1 and CDR2 (germline): MNHEY, SMNVEV (reference sequence). CDR3 nucleotides: TGTGCCAGCAGTTCTCAACCCGGGACTGAACCGTACAATGAGCAGTTCTTC. Its protein is CASSSQPGTEPYNEQFF.

The chain employs TRBV4-1 and TRBJ2-2; TRBD2 agrees at 10 bases. The V gene's germline CDR1 is MGHRA and CDR2 YSYEKL. Unmatched junction bases numbered 9, after V lost 1 base and J lost 4 bases. The CDR3 contains 18 residues. The DNA of the CDR3 is TGCGCCAGCAGCCAAGCTAGCGGGAGAAGTCGTAGCACCGGGGAGCTGTTTTTT. Its translation: CASSQASGRSRSTGELFF.

This clone was counted ten times or more. The chain is built from TRBV28 and TRBJ1-6; 7 nucleotides agree with TRBD1. The CDR3 covers 14 residues. CDR1 and CDR2 from the germline V gene are MDHEN and SYDVKM. The V gene end was trimmed by 5 bases and the J gene end by 10 bases; junction bases not matched to a gene: 8. The CDR3 is CASSTGVAASPLHF. The DNA of the CDR3 is TGTGCCAGCAGTACAGGGGTTGCGGCCTCACCCCTCCACTTT.

The rearrangement joins TRBV5-5 to TRBJ1-5; maybe TRBD1 (6 bases). There are 16 residues in the CDR3. V shed 3 bases and J shed 3 bases, with 16 bases lying between them. The V gene's germline CDR1 is SGHKS and CDR2 YYEKEE (reference sequence). This CDR3 is CASSSGTLSANQPQHF. The CDR3 DNA reads as TGTGCCAGCAGCTCGGGGACATTATCCGCCAATCAGCCCCAGCATTTT.

This clone turned up a few times. J is TRBJ1-4 and V is TRBV28; TRBD1 matches at 8 bases. The junction had 5 bases not matched to a gene; V was cut back by 5 bases and J by 0 bases. The CDR3 loop spans 16 amino acids. In germline, CDR1 is MDHEN, CDR2 SYDVKM. CDR3 in DNA: TGTGCCAGCAGTCAGACAGGGGCCGCAACTAATGAAAAACTGTTTTTT. This translates into CASSQTGAATNEKLFF. The variable domain in full, with the rest retrieved from reference TRBV28 and TRBJ1-4, is DVKVTQSSRYLVKRTGEKVFLECVQDMDHENMFWYRQDPGLGLRLIYFSYDVKMKEKGDIPEGYSVSREKKERFSLILESASTNQTSMYLCASSQTGAATNEKLFFGSGTQLSVL.

The rearrangement links TRBV2 to TRBJ2-7, with no clear D. The CDR3 extends over 16 amino acids. The V end lost 4 bases, the J end lost 2 bases, and 18 bases lay between the germline ends. Germline V lookup: CDR1 SNHLY, CDR2 FYNNEI. The CDR3 coding sequence is TGTGCCAGCAGTGGGCATTCTAACGGCGGAGCCTACGAGCAGTACTTC. It codes for CASSGHSNGGAYEQYF.

This rearrangement joins TRBV18 to TRBJ1-4; 9 nucleotides line up with TRBD1. Trimming cost V 3 bases and J 7 bases; bases outside gene matches: 6. CDR1 is KGHSH and CDR2 is LQKENI in the germline V gene. This CDR3 has 15 residues. The CDR3: CASSPAQGASEKLFF. The DNA of the CDR3 is TGTGCCAGCTCACCGGCACAGGGGGCGAGTGAAAAACTGTTTTTT. Full variable domain (outside the CDR3, taken from reference TRBV18 and TRBJ1-4): NAGVMQNPRHLVRRRGQEARLRCSPMKGHSHVYWYRQLPEEGLKFMVYLQKENIIDESGMPKERFSAEFPKEGPSILRIQQVVRGDSAAYFCASSPAQGASEKLFFGSGTQLSVL.

V gene TRBV5-1 combines with J gene TRBJ2-3, with TRBD2 identical over 9 bases. This CDR3 is built from 14 residues. Looked up from germline, CDR1 is SGHRS and CDR2 is YFSETQ. The V and J ends lost 0 bases and 6 bases, in that order; junction bases with no gene match: 2. As DNA, the CDR3 is TGCGCCAGCAGCTTGGGCGGGAGGGCGGATACGCAGTATTTT. Residues: CASSLGGRADTQYF. Using reference TRBV5-1 and TRBJ2-3 for the parts outside the CDR3, the full variable domain is KAGVTQTPRYLIKTRGQQVTLSCSPISGHRSVSWYQQTPGQGLQFLFEYFSETQRNKGNFPGRFSGRQFSNSRSEMNVSTLELGDSALYLCASSLGGRADTQYFGPGTRLTVL.

This sequence joins TRBV5-6 and TRBJ2-5; TRBD2 matches at 15 bases. The CDR3 consists of 15 residues. Germline lookup yields CDR1 SGHDT and CDR2 YYEEEE. With 6 bases clipped from V and 4 bases from J, the junction kept 4 bases outside the gene matches. The CDR3 reads CASTGLAGGVETQYF. CDR3 nucleotide sequence: TGTGCCAGCACCGGACTAGCGGGAGGGGTAGAGACCCAGTACTTC.

The V and J genes are TRBV28 and TRBJ1-5, with D perhaps matching TRBD1 (5 bases). CDR1 and CDR2 from the germline V gene are MDHEN and SYDVKM. The CDR3 runs 14 residues. V was cut by 5 bases and J by 3 bases, with 11 bases left in between. In nucleotides, the CDR3 is TGTGCCAGCAGTCTAGACAGTTTCAATCAGCCCCAGCATTTT. Translated, it gives CASSLDSFNQPQHF.

This chain connects TRBV28 to TRBJ1-1; TRBD1 matches at 8 bases. The CDR3 totals 15 residues. V was clipped by 7 bases and J by 0 bases; unmatched bases: 7. Germline loops: CDR1 MDHEN, CDR2 SYDVKM. The CDR3 nucleotides read TGTGCCAGCATCCAGGGGGCGAGGGTGAACACTGAAGCTTTCTTT. This translates into CASIQGARVNTEAFF.

To note about this clone: The sample has other DNA sequences that encode this CDR3 too. Here the CDR3 reads CASSYVAGYEQYF. The CDR3 coding sequence is TGTGCCAGCAGTTACGTTGCGGGGTACGAGCAGTACTTC. This chain joins TRBV6-5 and TRBJ2-7; a weak D match, TRBD2 (6 bases). Deletions cut 2 bases from V and 4 bases from J, with 9 bases between. The CDR3 runs to 13 residues. Germline lookup yields CDR1 MNHEY and CDR2 SVGAGI.

The J gene is TRBJ2-7, the V gene TRBV27, with 10 bases aligning to TRBD1. This CDR3 contains 19 residues. After removal of 3 bases from V and 1 base from J, the junction contained 15 bases not matched to a gene. Germline CDR1 is MNHEY and CDR2 is SMNVEV (reference sequence). The CDR3: CASSFRGGQGTYRSYEQYF. The CDR3 DNA sequence: TGTGCCAGCAGTTTTCGGGGGGGACAGGGGACATATCGGTCCTACGAGCAGTACTTC.

This clone came up once. The chain recombines TRBV3-1 (or the pseudogene TRBV3-2) with TRBJ2-7; no definite D call. The CDR3 sequence is 12 residues long. V lost 1 base and J 1 base, leaving 2 bases between the germline ends. Germline V lookup: CDR1 LGHDT, CDR2 YNNKEL (reference sequence). The CDR3 spells CASSQVSYEQYF. CDR3 DNA: TGTGCCAGCAGCCAAGTATCCTACGAGCAGTACTTC.

The DNA for the CDR3 is TGTGCCAGTAGTATACTACTAGCGGGAATATATGAGCAGTTCTTC. This gives the protein CASSILLAGIYEQFF. The rearrangement joins TRBV19 to TRBJ2-1; 10 bases align to TRBD2. The ends lost 2 bases at V and 8 bases at J; junction bases unmatched: 6. Germline-derived CDR1 and CDR2 are LNHDA and SQIVND (reference sequence). The CDR3 is made up of 15 amino acids. The entire variable domain, with the rest obtained from reference TRBV19 and TRBJ2-1, is as follows: DGGITQSPKYLFRKEGQNVTLSCEQNLNHDAMYWYRQDPGQGLRLIYYSQIVNDFQKGDIAEGYSVSREKKESFPLTVTSAQKNPTAFYLCASSILLAGIYEQFFGPGTRLTVL.

J is TRBJ2-7 and V is TRBV19, with D possibly TRBD2 on 6 matching bases. CDR3 size: 18 residues. V lost 1 base to trimming and J lost 0 bases, with 19 bases between them. Germline V gene data show CDR1 as LNHDA and CDR2 as SQIVND (reference sequence). The chain's CDR3 is CASSIGSGLARSSYEQYF. The CDR3 DNA is TGTGCCAGTAGTATAGGTTCGGGGCTAGCGCGAAGCTCCTACGAGCAGTACTTC.

This chain links TRBV7-9 with TRBJ1-2, with 9 bases that match TRBD1. Germline CDR1 is SEHNR and CDR2 is FQNEAQ (reference sequence). The CDR3 extends over 15 amino acids. Unmatched junction bases numbered 3, after V lost 4 bases and J lost 0 bases. The CDR3 spells CASSWGQGANYGYTF. CDR3 nucleotides: TGTGCCAGCAGCTGGGGACAGGGAGCTAACTATGGCTACACCTTC.

The chain couples TRBV6-6 to TRBJ1-1; TRBD1 is a possible D gene (6 bases). Germline lookup yields CDR1 MNHNY and CDR2 SVGAGI (reference sequence). CDR3 length equals 14 residues. The V and J ends lost 0 bases and 6 bases respectively, with 11 bases between them. This CDR3 is CASSYSGGPSEAFF. The CDR3 coding sequence is TGTGCCAGCAGTTACTCGGGGGGGCCTTCTGAAGCTTTCTTT.

V and J are TRBV5-4 and TRBJ2-1, with a possible D match to TRBD1 (6 bases). The germline V and J ends were trimmed by 2 bases and 6 bases, with 12 bases remaining between them. The CDR3 is made up of 14 amino acids. In germline, CDR1 is SGHNT, CDR2 YYREEE (reference sequence). CDR3 bases: TGTGCCAGCAGCTTTCTGCAGGGGAGCAATGAGCAGTTCTTC. This codes for CASSFLQGSNEQFF.